This T cell receptor beta chain was recovered during a study of cytomegalovirus exposure and HLA in healthy donors. Study results and limitations: Later analysis associated a missense DCLRE1C variant with TCR beta V- and J-gene trimming. In a later analysis, HLA-associated beta chains showed higher expansion and lower generation probabilities than comparable chains. TRBV6-2, TRBV6-3 and some other V segments were excluded as indistinguishable. From TCR beta sequences, most subjects' HLA-A and HLA-B alleles were reportedly predicted accurately.

This CDR3 is 15 amino acids long. The germline gives CDR1 MGHRA, CDR2 YSYEKL. V was shortened by 0 bases and J by 7 bases, with 13 bases between the two germline ends. A note on this clone: Its antigen is undetermined.

PCR primers comprised 60 Vbeta and 13 Jbeta primers. The assay was immunoSEQ multiplex PCR, and TCRdb's table has in-frame clones only and misses some. The sample yields about 170,000 clones, roughly 80% seen once. The sequencing input was PBMCs. This TCR came from a young woman in good health and CMV-seronegative. The rearrangement joins TRBV4-1 to TRBJ2-1; weak D call: TRBD2 (5 bases). CDR3 region: CASSQEERTFNEQFF. The CDR3 nucleotides read TGCGCCAGCAGCCAAGAAGAGCGGACCTTTAATGAGCAGTTCTTC.